What follows are 27 T cell receptor beta chains derived from one specimen sequenced in a study of CD8 T cells in ankylosing spondylitis. TCRdb itself ran the 5' RACE reads through MiXCR, one entry per CDR3 protein. In the table there are some 340,000 distinct CDR3 sequences, about 15% of which are singletons. The sample was blood, either unsorted or a sorted T cell fraction (not recorded which). The receptors stem from a male donor with ankylosing spondylitis or in good health (not recorded which).

This clonotype came up a few times. The chain carries TRBV29-1 and TRBJ1-2, with a possible D match to TRBD1 (5 bases). Trimming left V 6 bases short and J 0 bases short, with 17 bases between. The germline V gene has CDR1 SQVTM and CDR2 ANQGSEA. The CDR3 totals 15 residues. The CDR3 DNA reads as TGCAGCGTCCGGCTGGGGACGGAGGCTAACTATGGCTACACCTTC. This gives the protein CSVRLGTEANYGYTF.

This clonotype was recorded at least ten times. V and J are TRBV7-9 and TRBJ2-1, with 7 bases aligning to TRBD2. V lost 6 bases to trimming and J lost 0 bases; unmatched junction nucleotides: 5. The CDR3 covers 15 residues. Germline V gives CDR1 SEHNR, CDR2 FQNEAQ (reference sequence). The CDR3, as DNA: TGTGCCAGCAGTTTGACGGGGGGCTCCTACAATGAGCAGTTCTTC. It encodes CASSLTGGSYNEQFF. The full variable domain, with the rest looked up from reference TRBV7-9 and TRBJ2-1, is DTGVSQNPRHKITKRGQNVTFRCDPISEHNRLYWYRQTLGQGPEFLTYFQNEAQLEKSRLLSDRFSAERPKGSFSTLEIQRTEQGDSAMYLCASSLTGGSYNEQFFGPGTRLTVL.

At least ten counts were recorded for this clonotype. J is TRBJ2-2 and V is TRBV9; D is unclear. The germline CDR1 and CDR2 sequences are SGDLS and YYNGEE. The germline V and J ends were trimmed by 7 bases and 3 bases, with 13 bases remaining between them. This CDR3 has 14 residues. The CDR3 spells CASSFLLDTGELFF. DNA for the CDR3: TGTGCCAGCTCGTTCCTACTCGACACCGGGGAGCTGTTTTTT.

This sequence joins TRBV6-5 and TRBJ2-1, with 9 bases identical to TRBD1. V gave up 10 bases and J gave up 5 bases; unmatched junction bases: 3. CDR1 is MNHEY, CDR2 SVGAGI, per germline. The CDR3 totals 12 residues. In DNA, the CDR3 is TGTGCCACCCGGACAGGGGACAATGAGCAGTTCTTC. It is translated as CATRTGDNEQFF.

This clonotype was recorded a few times. The genes are TRBV5-1 and TRBJ2-2; TRBD2 agrees at 8 bases. From germline, CDR1 is SGHRS and CDR2 YFSETQ. Losses at the gene ends were 3 bases for V and 7 bases for J; bases not matched to a gene: 5. The CDR3 length is 14 residues. DNA of the CDR3: TGCGCCAGCAGCTCTACAGCGGGAGTCGGGGAGCTGTTTTTT. It yields the protein CASSSTAGVGELFF.

This clonotype appeared many times. The chain recombines TRBV12-3 or TRBV12-4 with TRBJ2-2, with 10 bases identical to TRBD1. This CDR3 contains 15 residues. V was clipped by 6 bases and J by 7 bases; unmatched bases: 8. The CDR3 protein is CASRPTGGVGGELFF. The CDR3 DNA is TGTGCCAGCAGACCGACAGGGGGCGTGGGCGGGGAGCTGTTTTTT.

The V call is TRBV4-1, the J call TRBJ1-6, with D tentatively TRBD1 (5 bases). The CDR3 has 15 residues. Deletions cut 4 bases from V and 7 bases from J, with 14 bases between. The germline CDR1 and CDR2 sequences are MGHRA and YSYEKL. Written as DNA, the CDR3 is TGCGCCAGCAGCCCGGACGGGCGGGGGAATTCACCCCTCCACTTT. Translating gives CASSPDGRGNSPLHF.

The chain is built from TRBV7-2 and TRBJ2-1; TRBD1 is a possible D gene (6 bases). Germline V CDR1 and CDR2: SGHTA, FQGNSA. V lost 5 bases to trimming and J lost 0 bases, with 11 bases between them. The CDR3 consists of 15 residues. The CDR3 bases are TGTGCCAGCAGCGCCCAGGGGAGCTCCTACAATGAGCAGTTCTTC. It is translated as CASSAQGSSYNEQFF.

This clonotype was recorded many times. The chain uses TRBV5-6 and TRBJ1-5; D gene unclear. The V gene's germline CDR1 is SGHDT and CDR2 YYEEEE. Trimming cost V 4 bases and J 0 bases, with 8 bases left between them. This CDR3 has 14 residues. CDR3 in amino acids: CASSKTASNQPQHF. The CDR3, as DNA: TGTGCCAGCAGCAAAACAGCTAGCAATCAGCCCCAGCATTTT.

The V and J genes are TRBV12-3 or TRBV12-4 and TRBJ1-1, with 7 bases aligning to TRBD1. Trimming removed 1 base from V and 10 bases from J; junction bases left unmatched: 6. This CDR3 contains 13 residues. CDR3 amino acids: CASSLGRQGPAFF. CDR3 DNA: TGTGCCAGCAGTTTAGGAAGACAGGGACCAGCTTTCTTT.

This clonotype was seen only a few times. The CDR3 nucleotides read TGCAGCGTTGTCGCAAATTCACCCCTCCACTTT. Amino acid sequence: CSVVANSPLHF. The rearrangement joins TRBV29-1 to TRBJ1-6; D gene uncertain. Germline CDR1 and CDR2: SQVTM and ANQGSEA. CDR3 length: 11 residues. Trimming cost V 4 bases and J 7 bases, with 5 bases left between them.

This clonotype was seen repeatedly, ten times or more. The chain combines TRBV11-2 with TRBJ2-7, with 10 bases that match TRBD1. With 5 bases clipped from V and 6 bases from J, the junction kept 4 bases outside the gene matches. Germline assignment: CDR1 SGHAT and CDR2 FQNNGV. This CDR3 has 13 amino acids. The CDR3 loop is CASSRDRGSEQYF. The CDR3 DNA sequence: TGTGCCAGCAGCCGGGACAGGGGAAGCGAGCAGTACTTC.

There are a few counts of this clonotype. CDR3 DNA: TGTGCCAGCACCGAAAGATTGAGTCAGGGCGGTGAAGCTTTCTTT. Amino acid sequence: CASTERLSQGGEAFF. This chain uses TRBV21-1 with TRBJ1-1; the listed D gene, TRBD1, was not tested against the DNA. TRBV21-1 is deemed a pseudogene. The CDR3 sequence is 15 residues long.

V gene TRBV5-1 combines with J gene TRBJ2-7; D call uncertain. Trimming cost V 4 bases and J 0 bases, with 11 bases left between them. Germline V lookup: CDR1 SGHRS, CDR2 YFSETQ. The CDR3 has 14 amino acids. For the CDR3, the DNA is TGCGCCAGCAGCATGGGTTCGCTCTCCTACGAGCAGTACTTC. Its protein product is CASSMGSLSYEQYF.

V and J are TRBV6-6 and TRBJ2-1; D is unresolved. V was shortened by 6 bases and J by 7 bases, with 7 bases between the two germline ends. The CDR3 length is 11 residues. Looked up from germline, CDR1 is MNHNY and CDR2 is SVGAGI (reference sequence). The CDR3 DNA reads as TGTGCCAGCAGCGCAATGAATGAGCAGTTCTTC. It codes for CASSAMNEQFF.

The V gene is TRBV4-2, the J gene TRBJ1-1, with TRBD1 as a possible D gene (5 bases). Looked up from germline, CDR1 is LGHNA and CDR2 is YNFKEQ. The CDR3 spans 16 residues. V was cut by 1 base and J by 3 bases, with 15 bases left in between. CDR3 loop: CASSQVGLEGDTEAFF. The CDR3 DNA sequence: TGTGCCAGCAGCCAAGTGGGCCTCGAAGGGGACACTGAAGCTTTCTTT.

This chain links TRBV5-1 with TRBJ1-1; unclear D gene. V lost 1 base and J 0 bases, leaving 7 bases between the germline ends. The CDR3 has 14 amino acids. Germline-derived CDR1 and CDR2 are SGHRS and YFSETQ. CDR3 coding DNA: TGCGCCAGCAGCTTGTATCGAGTGAACACTGAAGCTTTCTTT. This codes for CASSLYRVNTEAFF.

This clonotype was seen repeatedly, ten times or more. This chain links TRBV15 with TRBJ2-1; D is perhaps TRBD2 (7 bases). The germline gives CDR1 LNHNV, CDR2 YYDKDF (reference sequence). The CDR3 is 15 amino acids. The V end was cut by 1 base, the J end by 9 bases, with 16 bases between. Here the CDR3 reads CATSRGLAEGVEQFF. The CDR3 nucleotides read TGTGCCACCAGCAGAGGTCTAGCGGAGGGGGTTGAGCAGTTCTTC.

The rearrangement uses TRBV5-1 and TRBJ2-3; no reliable D call. Trimming stripped 4 bases from V and 2 bases from J, with 11 bases between. Germline CDR1 reads SGHRS; CDR2 reads YFSETQ. The length of the CDR3 is 14 residues. The CDR3 DNA follows: TGCGCCAGCAGCCCCGCGTCCCCCACAGATACGCAGTATTTT. Translated, it gives CASSPASPTDTQYF.

This clonotype was detected a few times. This chain uses TRBV5-1 with TRBJ1-1; 9 nucleotides line up with TRBD1. Germline V gene sequence: CDR1 SGHRS, CDR2 YFSETQ. With 3 bases clipped from V and 7 bases from J, the junction kept 10 bases outside the gene matches. The length of the CDR3 is 15 residues. The CDR3 sequence: CASSWGDRDHLEAFF. Written as DNA, the CDR3 is TGCGCCAGCAGCTGGGGGGACAGGGACCATCTTGAAGCTTTCTTT.

The chain carries TRBV12-3 or TRBV12-4 and TRBJ2-5; 12 bases line up with TRBD2. This CDR3 spans 17 amino acids. J was trimmed by 2 bases and V by 3 bases; bases with no gene match: 7. As DNA, the CDR3 is TGTGCCAGCAGTTTCAGGCTAGCGGGGGGGTGGCAAGAGACCCAGTACTTC. Translating it yields CASSFRLAGGWQETQYF.

This clonotype was observed a handful of times. The chain couples TRBV20-1 to TRBJ2-1, with no clear D. The CDR3 runs 13 residues. CDR1 and CDR2 from the germline V gene are DFQATT and SNEGSKA (reference sequence). Trimming shortened V by 7 bases and J by 0 bases, and 10 bases separated the two germline ends. The CDR3 is CSGPGSSYNEQFF. The CDR3 bases are TGCAGTGGACCCGGAAGCTCCTACAATGAGCAGTTCTTC.

This chain joins TRBV7-9 and TRBJ2-7, with D perhaps TRBD1 (6 bases). The CDR3 sequence is 15 residues long. Germline V CDR1 and CDR2: SEHNR, FQNEAQ (reference sequence). With 4 bases removed from V and 2 bases from J, the gap between germline ends came to 15 bases. The CDR3 region has the DNA TGTGCCAGCAGCTCGGACAGAAGTTCCCCCTACGAGCAGTACTTC. It codes for CASSSDRSSPYEQYF.

This clonotype was recorded a few times. V gene TRBV7-9 combines with J gene TRBJ2-1, with 11 bases fitting TRBD2. After removal of 6 bases from V and 7 bases from J, the junction contained 11 bases not matched to a gene. This CDR3 is built from 16 residues. Germline-derived CDR1 and CDR2 are SEHNR and FQNEAQ (reference sequence). Here the CDR3 reads CASRPPGLAATNEQFF. The CDR3 coding sequence is TGTGCCAGCAGACCTCCGGGACTAGCGGCAACGAATGAGCAGTTCTTC.

This clonotype was recorded a few times. The rearrangement joins TRBV6-1 to TRBJ2-7; 13 bases align to TRBD2. The CDR3 totals 15 residues. V lost 10 bases to trimming and J lost 3 bases; unmatched junction nucleotides: 9. Germline CDR1 and CDR2: MNHNS and SASEGT. The CDR3 protein is CATAVTSGGFYEQYF. The DNA of the CDR3 is TGTGCCACCGCGGTGACTAGCGGGGGGTTCTACGAGCAGTACTTC.

This clonotype has just a few counts. The rearrangement links TRBV29-1 to TRBJ2-7; TRBD2 aligns across 12 bases. Germline lookup yields CDR1 SQVTM and CDR2 ANQGSEA. The V gene end was trimmed by 4 bases and the J gene end by 9 bases; junction bases not matched to a gene: 7. The CDR3 length is 13 residues. CDR3 sequence (DNA): TGCAGCGTTGGTCGACTAGCGGGAGAGGGGCAGTACTTC. This codes for CSVGRLAGEGQYF.

The chain is built from TRBV5-1 and TRBJ2-5; 7 bases agree with TRBD1. The CDR3 length is 16 residues. J lost 4 bases, V lost 4 bases, and 13 bases had no gene match. Germline lookup yields CDR1 SGHRS and CDR2 YFSETQ. CDR3 sequence: CASSTLDRAVRETQYF. The CDR3 nucleotides read TGCGCCAGCAGCACACTCGACAGGGCGGTTCGAGAGACCCAGTACTTC.